The 19 T cell receptor beta chains listed next were all sequenced from one sample in a study of T cell responses to AZD1222 COVID-19 vaccine. The protocol was immunoSEQ multiplex PCR, while the TCRdb copy is restricted to in-frame clones and leaves out a portion. The repertoire holds tens of thousands of clones, 87% seen once, with around 10% in the top ten. The sample here was peripheral blood, taken 28 days after the second AZD1222 dose. The source of these receptors is an adult who received the AZD1222 COVID-19 vaccine.

CDR3 in DNA: TGTGCCAGCAGCCGGACAGGGAGGTCCGGGGAGCTGTTTTTT. Protein product: CASSRTGRSGELFF. The rearrangement joins TRBV7-9 to TRBJ2-2, with 8 bases that match TRBD1. The CDR3 is made up of 14 amino acids. The germline V gene encodes CDR1 SEHNR and CDR2 FQNEAQ (reference sequence). The J segment lost 6 bases and the V segment lost 5 bases, leaving 5 bases of the junction unmatched. Filled out from reference TRBV7-9 and TRBJ2-2, the complete variable domain reads DTGVSQNPRHKITKRGQNVTFRCDPISEHNRLYWYRQTLGQGPEFLTYFQNEAQLEKSRLLSDRFSAERPKGSFSTLEIQRTEQGDSAMYLCASSRTGRSGELFFGEGSRLTVL.

The chain has TRBV6-2 or TRBV6-3 and TRBJ1-5, with 8 nucleotides matching TRBD1. J lost 2 bases, V lost 0 bases, and 9 bases had no gene match. Per germline, CDR1 MNHEY and CDR2 SVGEGT. The CDR3 is made up of 18 amino acids. CDR3 region: CASSYSLQGAQGNQPQHF. In DNA, the CDR3 is TGTGCCAGCAGTTACTCCCTGCAGGGGGCGCAGGGCAATCAGCCCCAGCATTTT.

The chain recombines TRBV6-4 with TRBJ1-4, with D unresolved. Between the trimmed V and J ends, which lost 7 bases and 5 bases, there was a span of 14 bases. The germline CDR1 and CDR2 sequences are MRHNA and SNTAGT. There are 14 residues in the CDR3. The CDR3 nucleotides read TGTGCCAGCACCAGGCAGGCTAAGAATGAAAAACTGTTTTTT. Amino acids: CASTRQAKNEKLFF.

Written as DNA, the CDR3 is TGTGCCATACCGGACAGGGCACATGGCTACACCTTC. It is translated as CAIPDRAHGYTF. The chain has TRBV7-2 and TRBJ1-2, with TRBD1 matching 8 bases. Unmatched junction bases numbered 7, after V lost 10 bases and J lost 6 bases. This CDR3 is 12 amino acids long. CDR1 SGHTA and CDR2 FQGNSA come from the germline V gene.

This clone has just a few counts. V usage is TRBV19 and J usage is TRBJ1-5; TRBD1 aligns across 8 bases. The length of the CDR3 is 14 residues. Germline trimming cut 6 bases from V and 15 bases from J; bases unmatched to any gene: 16. CDR1 is LNHDA, CDR2 SQIVND, per germline (reference sequence). The CDR3 protein is CASRSGQGPGSAHF. The DNA of the CDR3 is TGTGCCAGTAGGAGCGGACAGGGACCCGGCTCGGCGCATTTT.

This chain links TRBV7-2 with TRBJ2-5; D gene unclear. From germline, CDR1 is SGHTA and CDR2 FQGNSA. This CDR3 is built from 14 residues. Trimming stripped 2 bases from V and 4 bases from J, with 11 bases between. The CDR3 loop reads CASSLNLGLETQYF. For the CDR3, the DNA is TGTGCCAGCAGCTTAAATTTAGGATTAGAGACCCAGTACTTC.

This rearrangement joins TRBV7-8 to TRBJ1-3; possibly TRBD1 for D (5 bases). The V gene's germline CDR1 is SGHVS and CDR2 FQNEAQ. Between the trimmed V and J ends, which lost 1 base and 15 bases, there was a span of 16 bases. This CDR3 is 13 amino acids long. The DNA of the CDR3 is TGTGCCAGCAGCTTAGGGGGTGTAGGGGTGCCATATTTT. Translation: CASSLGGVGVPYF.

The V and J genes are TRBV3-1 (or the pseudogene TRBV3-2) and TRBJ1-2; unclear D gene. Germline V gene sequence: CDR1 LGHDT, CDR2 YNNKEL (reference sequence). V was shortened by 2 bases and J by 8 bases, with 12 bases between the two germline ends. The CDR3 spans 13 residues. The CDR3 loop reads CASSQQQTAGYTF. The CDR3 region has the DNA TGTGCCAGCAGCCAACAACAGACGGCCGGCTACACCTTC.

V usage is TRBV7-2 and J usage is TRBJ1-2; D gene uncertain. The CDR3 has 13 amino acids. With 6 bases removed from V and 1 base from J, the gap between germline ends came to 9 bases. The V gene's germline CDR1 is SGHTA and CDR2 FQGNSA. CDR3: CASRLRVNYGYTF. CDR3 nucleotides: TGTGCCAGCAGGTTACGAGTTAACTATGGCTACACCTTC.

This chain links TRBV9 with TRBJ2-5, with a possible D match to TRBD1 (6 bases). Germline CDR1 reads SGDLS; CDR2 reads YYNGEE. The CDR3 is 13 amino acids. With 0 bases removed from V and 5 bases from J, the gap between germline ends came to 8 bases. The CDR3 loop is CASSVGGHETQYF. In DNA form, the CDR3 reads TGTGCCAGCAGCGTAGGGGGGCATGAGACCCAGTACTTC.

V and J are TRBV18 and TRBJ1-5; D might be TRBD1 (6 bases). The germline V gene has CDR1 KGHSH and CDR2 LQKENI. Deletions cut 0 bases from V and 2 bases from J, with 14 bases between. This CDR3 is 17 amino acids long. The CDR3 reads CASSPPTGSFGNQPQHF. The DNA for the CDR3 is TGTGCCAGCTCACCACCCACAGGGAGTTTCGGCAATCAGCCCCAGCATTTT.

V gene TRBV4-3 combines with J gene TRBJ2-7, with 8 bases that match TRBD1. Looked up from germline, CDR1 is LGHNA and CDR2 is YSLEER. J lost 7 bases, V lost 0 bases, and 14 bases had no gene match. The CDR3 is 17 residues long. Here the CDR3 DNA reads TGCGCCAGCAGCCAAGAGTTTTCCGAGACAGGGGCCGGGGAGCAGTACTTC. This translates into CASSQEFSETGAGEQYF.

The chain recombines TRBV4-3 with TRBJ2-1; 12 nucleotides align to TRBD2. Germline V gene data show CDR1 as LGHNA and CDR2 as YSLEER. The CDR3 has 16 residues. The junction had 10 bases not matched to a gene; V was cut back by 1 base and J by 12 bases. CDR3: CASSQVIPSGGAAQFF. The CDR3 DNA sequence: TGCGCCAGCAGCCAAGTCATCCCTAGCGGGGGGGCGGCGCAGTTCTTC.

The V gene is TRBV9, the J gene TRBJ2-2; D gene ambiguous. The V end lost 0 bases, the J end lost 5 bases, and 11 bases lay between the germline ends. The CDR3 sequence is 15 residues long. The germline CDR1 and CDR2 sequences are SGDLS and YYNGEE. The CDR3 loop is CASSVALGLTGELFF. CDR3 sequence (DNA): TGTGCCAGCAGCGTAGCTCTTGGGTTAACCGGGGAGCTGTTTTTT.

This sequence joins TRBV6-1 and TRBJ2-1; D assignment may be TRBD1 or TRBD2 (5 bases each). Trimming cost V 0 bases and J 2 bases, with 11 bases left between them. CDR1 and CDR2 (germline): MNHNS, SASEGT. The length of the CDR3 is 16 residues. CDR3 DNA: TGTGCCAGCAGTGAAGCCGGGACGGCTCCCTACAATGAGCAGTTCTTC. Residues: CASSEAGTAPYNEQFF.

Written as DNA, the CDR3 is TGTGCCAGCAGTTTAGCCCGTGGCTATGGCTACACCTTC. This sequence encodes CASSLARGYGYTF. The chain joins TRBV12-3 or TRBV12-4 to TRBJ1-2; D uncertain. Between the trimmed V and J ends, which lost 0 bases and 4 bases, there was a span of 6 bases. This CDR3 comprises 13 residues.

V and J are TRBV20-1 and TRBJ2-5; maybe TRBD2 (6 bases). Germline values: CDR1 DFQATT, CDR2 SNEGSKA (reference sequence). V was cut by 3 bases and J by 5 bases, with 19 bases left in between. The CDR3 extends over 15 amino acids. The CDR3 DNA reads as TGCAGTGCTAGTACTAGCTTAGGGTCGATGGAGACCCAGTACTTC. It codes for CSASTSLGSMETQYF.

The V and J genes are TRBV6-2 or TRBV6-3 and TRBJ2-5; D call uncertain. CDR1 MNHEY and CDR2 SVGEGT come from the germline V gene. V dropped 4 bases and J dropped 5 bases, with 14 bases sitting between them. There are 14 residues in the CDR3. CDR3 protein: CASSFRSAWETQYF. Written as DNA, the CDR3 is TGTGCCAGCAGTTTTCGATCAGCGTGGGAGACCCAGTACTTC.

The genes are TRBV18 and TRBJ2-3, with 9 bases identical to TRBD1. The CDR3 has 16 amino acids. Germline V lookup: CDR1 KGHSH, CDR2 LQKENI. J was trimmed by 0 bases and V by 3 bases; bases with no gene match: 4. CDR3 sequence: CASSPLTGGSTDTQYF. The DNA of the CDR3 is TGTGCCAGCTCACCCCTGACAGGGGGGAGCACAGATACGCAGTATTTT.